This T cell receptor (beta chain) was captured in a study of graft-versus-host responses after intestinal transplantation. Study findings and constraints: Investigators detected GvH clones in recipient marrow, with some emerging earlier in ileum or blood.

As regards this clone: Its antigen is unknown.

Profiling relied on immunoSEQ multiplex PCR, and the TCRdb table lists in-frame clones only, not all of them. The sample carries some 120,000 clones, about 92% recorded once. The clonotype was recovered from a human donor who was the organ donor for an intestinal transplant. This material consisted of unstimulated CD4+ T cells sorted from spleen or lymph node cells, taken before transplant.

CDR3 nucleotides: TGTGCCAGCAGTGAAATTTGGGCAACTAATGAAAAACTGTTTTTT. It is translated as CASSEIWATNEKLFF. The chain recombines TRBV6-1 with TRBJ1-4; the D is unclear. Germline-derived CDR1 and CDR2 are MNHNS and SASEGT. Deletions cut 2 bases from V and 0 bases from J, with 7 bases between. CDR3 length equals 15 residues.